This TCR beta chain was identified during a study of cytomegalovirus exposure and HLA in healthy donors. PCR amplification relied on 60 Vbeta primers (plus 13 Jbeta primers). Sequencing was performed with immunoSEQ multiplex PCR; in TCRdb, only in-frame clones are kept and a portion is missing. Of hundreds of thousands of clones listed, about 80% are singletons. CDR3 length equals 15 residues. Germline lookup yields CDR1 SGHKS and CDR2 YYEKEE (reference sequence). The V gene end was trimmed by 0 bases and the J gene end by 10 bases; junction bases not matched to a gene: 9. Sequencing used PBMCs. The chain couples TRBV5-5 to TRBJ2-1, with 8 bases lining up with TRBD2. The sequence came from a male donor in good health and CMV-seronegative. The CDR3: CASSLGLAPGREQFF. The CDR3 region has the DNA TGTGCCAGCAGCTTGGGACTAGCGCCCGGGCGGGAGCAGTTCTTC.